This T cell receptor (beta chain) was recovered during a study of blood T cell repertoires in COVID-19. As for the study in general: The cDNA or gDNA used as material had been derived from T cells, B-cell-depleted T cells, or PBMCs.

This clone was detected only a few times. Per the original data handling: The authors estimated nucleated cell counts from reference gene primer amplification. Libraries were prepared by immunoSEQ multiplex PCR; TCRdb keeps only in-frame clonotypes and omits some of them. D and trimming come from the DNA, and the V and J calls and clone size come from that table. Of about 260,000 clones in the sample, roughly 88% were seen once. V shed 7 bases and J 2 bases; nucleotides not matched to a gene: 9. The CDR3 has 15 amino acids. CDR1 is SGHRS and CDR2 is YFSETQ in the germline V gene. This clonotype was sampled from a woman in her 70s with COVID-19, enrolled during active disease. The genes are TRBV5-1 and TRBJ1-3; 7 nucleotides agree with TRBD1. The sample was peripheral blood. CDR3 in DNA: TGCGCCAGCTTCGGGACAGCCTCACCTGGAAACACCATATATTTT. Its protein is CASFGTASPGNTIYF.